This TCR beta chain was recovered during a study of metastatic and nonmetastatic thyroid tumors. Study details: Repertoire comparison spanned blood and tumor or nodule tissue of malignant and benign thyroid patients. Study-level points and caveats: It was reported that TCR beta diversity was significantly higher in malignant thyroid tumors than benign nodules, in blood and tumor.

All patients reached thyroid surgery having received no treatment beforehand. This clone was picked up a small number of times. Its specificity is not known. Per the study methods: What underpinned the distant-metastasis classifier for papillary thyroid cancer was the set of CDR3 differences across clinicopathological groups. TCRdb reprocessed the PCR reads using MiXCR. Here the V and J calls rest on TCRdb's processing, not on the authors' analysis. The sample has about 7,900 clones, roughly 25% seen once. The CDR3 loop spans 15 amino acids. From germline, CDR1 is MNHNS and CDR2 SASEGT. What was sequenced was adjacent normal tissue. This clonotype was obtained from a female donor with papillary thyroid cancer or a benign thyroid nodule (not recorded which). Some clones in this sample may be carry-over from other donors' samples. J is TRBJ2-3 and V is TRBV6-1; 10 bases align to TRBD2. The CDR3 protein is CSGKQEIRLAGTQYF. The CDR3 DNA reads TGTTCCGGCAAACAGGAAATAAGACTAGCGGGTACGCAGTATTTT.